A single T cell receptor (beta chain) is shown here with its context. The sample comes from a study of blood T cell repertoires in COVID-19. Turning to the study itself: The origin of the acute and convalescent COVID-19 samples was the United States, Italy and Spain. The cDNA or gDNA used as material had been derived from T cells, B-cell-depleted T cells, or PBMCs.

V shed 9 bases and J 4 bases; nucleotides not matched to a gene: 10. The CDR3 covers 15 residues. Looked up from germline, CDR1 is KGHDR and CDR2 is SFDVKD. Original processing notes: Scientists estimated how many nucleated cells there were by amplifying reference gene primers. The data were produced by immunoSEQ multiplex PCR, yet TCRdb's version contains in-frame clones alone and is incomplete. D and trimming were read from the DNA, whereas the V and J calls and clone size are those reported in that table. The table has about 340,000 clones, around 88% seen once. The sequenced material came from peripheral blood. The sequence derives from a man between 25 and 39 years old with active or convalescent COVID-19. The genes are TRBV24-1 and TRBJ2-7, with 11 bases fitting TRBD1. This CDR3 reads CATGVPGQGVYEQYF. The CDR3 DNA sequence: TGTGCCACCGGAGTCCCGGGACAGGGGGTTTACGAGCAGTACTTC.